This entry concerns a single TCR beta chain. What it binds is unknown. The method was immunoSEQ multiplex PCR; TCRdb's version includes in-frame clones alone and lacks a portion of them. This table has approximately 160,000 clones, roughly 94% appearing once. Second doses that came at about 4 or about 12 weeks were put together. This sample was included in a study of T cell responses to AZD1222 COVID-19 vaccine. V was shortened by 3 bases and J by 1 base, with 13 bases between the two germline ends. Looked up from germline, CDR1 is WSHSY and CDR2 is SAAADI. The CDR3 runs 16 residues. Overall study results and limits: Two AZD1222 administrations were followed by greater Spike-specific TCR breadth and depth. Only 5 or 6 people who got AZD1222 tested seropositive at baseline. Along spike, vaccine-associated CD4 TCRs were found throughout, with dominance at 160-218 and 743-854.

The sample here was peripheral blood, taken 28 days after the second AZD1222 dose. The chain combines TRBV10-2 with TRBJ1-5; D might be TRBD1 (5 bases). This clonotype was sampled from an adult who received the AZD1222 COVID-19 vaccine. The CDR3 nucleotides read TGCGCCAGCAGTGATTCGGGGCCAGGGAGCAATCAGCCCCAGCATTTT. Amino acids: CASSDSGPGSNQPQHF.